Listed below are T cell receptor beta chains from one sample, sequenced in a study of CD8 T cells in Susac syndrome. TCRdb recomputed calls from the immunoSEQ multiplex PCR reads with MiXCR, one row per CDR3 protein. The data hold 150,000 to 200,000 distinct CDR3 sequences, with roughly nine tenths observed a single time. The sample comprised CD4+ T cells from PBMCs. These receptors were taken from a human donor with Susac syndrome. Each CDR3 is given with its conserved first and last residue. D genes are given only for firm matches. Not all rows give a size; the values are once, few, many and, for expanded clones, a class.

D gene	clone size	V gene	J gene	CDR3 DNA	CDR3 protein
NA	NA	TRBV27	TRBJ2-3	TGTGCCAGCAGTTTTGGGGAATACGATACGCAGTATTTT	CASSFGEYDTQYF
TRBD1	NA	TRBV5-1	TRBJ1-4	TGCGCCAGCAGCCGGGGACAGGGTAATGAAAAACTGTTTTTT	CASSRGQGNEKLFF
NA	NA	TRBV9	TRBJ1-1	TGTGCCAGCAGCGTAGATTGGAACACTGAAGCTTTCTTT	CASSVDWNTEAFF
NA	NA	TRBV6-5	TRBJ2-7	TGTGCCAGCAGACAGATGGGCTATGGCTACGAGCAGTACTTC	CASRQMGYGYEQYF
NA	NA	TRBV12-3/TRBV12-4	TRBJ1-1	TGTGCCAGCAGTTTTCCCCCGGGACCTGAAGCTTTCTTT	CASSFPPGPEAFF
NA	NA	TRBV20-1	TRBJ1-3	TGCAGTGCTAGGAGAGAAGGGGGAAACACCATATATTTT	CSARREGGNTIYF
NA	NA	TRBV15	TRBJ1-3	TGTGCCACCAGCAGGAAGACAGGACACACCGCGGGGAGGATATATTTT	CATSRKTGHTAGRIYF
NA	NA	TRBV5-1	TRBJ2-3	TGCGCCAGCAGCCTCACAGGGCTCACAGATACGCAGTATTTT	CASSLTGLTDTQYF
TRBD2	once	TRBV28	TRBJ2-3	TGTGCCAGCAGTAAGACTAGCGGACTTAGCACAGATACGCAGTATTTT	CASSKTSGLSTDTQYF
TRBD1	NA	TRBV5-1	TRBJ1-2	TGCGCCAGCAGCTCACCCCCAGGGGGCCTCGACTATGGCTACACCTTC	CASSSPPGGLDYGYTF
NA	once	TRBV30	TRBJ1-3	TGTGCCTGGACGGTTGGAAACACCATATATTTT	CAWTVGNTIYF
NA	NA	TRBV4-1	TRBJ2-1	TGCGCCAGCAGCCAATGGACAAGCTCCTACAATGAGCAGTTCTTC	CASSQWTSSYNEQFF
TRBD2	NA	TRBV5-1	TRBJ2-1	TGCGCCAGCGAGGAGACTAGCGGGAGTCCCAATGAGCAGTTCTTC	CASEETSGSPNEQFF
NA	NA	TRBV6-5	TRBJ1-2	TGTGCCAGCAGTTCATCCCGGGACTATGGCTACACCTTC	CASSSSRDYGYTF
NA	NA	TRBV20-1	TRBJ2-3	TGCAGTGCTAGTCCTATATCGGAAACGGGAAGCACAGATACGCAGTATTTT	CSASPISETGSTDTQYF
TRBD2	NA	TRBV6-1	TRBJ2-1	TGTGCCACCAGCCGGGCTAGCGGGAGGTACAATGAGCAGTTCTTC	CATSRASGRYNEQFF
NA	NA	TRBV20-1	TRBJ2-3	TGCAGTGCCCAACCAGCAAGATTACACACAGATACGCAGTATTTT	CSAQPARLHTDTQYF
NA	NA	TRBV4-1	TRBJ1-5	TGCGCCAGCAGCCAAGATCAAAGGCTAAACCAGCCCCAGCATTTT	CASSQDQRLNQPQHF
TRBD1	NA	TRBV7-2	TRBJ1-2	TGTGCCAGCAGCCTAAAGACAGGGGCTAACTATGGCTACACCTTC	CASSLKTGANYGYTF
NA	NA	TRBV29-1	TRBJ1-2	TGCAGCACCCGACAACTATCCTATGGCTACACCTTC	CSTRQLSYGYTF
NA	NA	TRBV29-1	TRBJ1-1	TGCAGCGCCAACCAGGGAATGAACACTGAAGCTTTCTTT	CSANQGMNTEAFF
TRBD1	NA	TRBV30	TRBJ1-2	TGTGCCTGGAGTTCCCCGGGACAGGGGGGTGACTATGGCTACACCTTC	CAWSSPGQGGDYGYTF
NA	NA	TRBV3-1	TRBJ1-2	TGTGCCAGCAGTCAGACAGAACTCTATGGCTACACCTTC	CASSQTELYGYTF
NA	NA	TRBV21-1	TRBJ2-4	TGTGCCAGCAGCAAAGCACAGACTAGTCGGCGCTCGCTGCAAAAGTACTTC	CASSKAQTSRRSLQKYF
TRBD1	NA	TRBV9	TRBJ1-1	TGTGCCAGCAGCGTTAGAACAGGGGGATTGAACACTGAAGCTTTCTTT	CASSVRTGGLNTEAFF
TRBD2	NA	TRBV7-3	TRBJ2-1	TGTGCCAGCAGCTTAGTCTCACGTCGCGGGAGCTACAATGAGCAGTTCTTC	CASSLVSRRGSYNEQFF
NA	NA	TRBV4-2	TRBJ2-3	TGTGCCAGCAGCCAAGCTGGCTCAAGCACAGATACGCAGTATTTT	CASSQAGSSTDTQYF
NA	NA	TRBV19	TRBJ2-7	TGTGCCAGTAGCCTGGGGCGGGACTACGAGCAGTACTTC	CASSLGRDYEQYF
NA	NA	TRBV5-1	TRBJ2-7	TGCGCCAGCAGCTTGGCAGCAGGCGGACAGTACGAGCAGTACTTC	CASSLAAGGQYEQYF